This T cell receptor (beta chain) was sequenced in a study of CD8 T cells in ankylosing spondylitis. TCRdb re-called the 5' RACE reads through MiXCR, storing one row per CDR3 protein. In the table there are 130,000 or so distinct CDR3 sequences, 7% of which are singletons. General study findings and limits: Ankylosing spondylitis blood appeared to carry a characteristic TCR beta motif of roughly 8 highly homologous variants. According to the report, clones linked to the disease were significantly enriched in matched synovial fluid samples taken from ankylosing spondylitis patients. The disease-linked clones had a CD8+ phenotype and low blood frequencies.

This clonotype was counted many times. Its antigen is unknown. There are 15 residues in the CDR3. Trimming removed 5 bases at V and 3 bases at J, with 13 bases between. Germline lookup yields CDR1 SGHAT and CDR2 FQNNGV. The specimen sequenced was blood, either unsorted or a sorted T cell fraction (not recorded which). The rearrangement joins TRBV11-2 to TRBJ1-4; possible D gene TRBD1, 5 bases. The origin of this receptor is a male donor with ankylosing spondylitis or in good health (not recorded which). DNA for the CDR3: TGTGCCAGCAGCCTCCTGACAGACGCTAATGAAAAACTGTTTTTT. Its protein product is CASSLLTDANEKLFF.